A single sample is the source of the 19 T cell receptor beta chains below, sequenced in a study of T cell responses to AZD1222 COVID-19 vaccine. Assay: immunoSEQ multiplex PCR; the TCRdb copy retains only in-frame clones and omits some. The sample carries roughly 200,000 clones, roughly 90% recorded once. Source: peripheral blood, taken 28 days after the second AZD1222 dose. These receptors came from an adult who received the AZD1222 COVID-19 vaccine.

The chain combines TRBV5-1 with TRBJ1-3, with D unclear. This CDR3 region has 15 residues. Germline loops: CDR1 SGHRS, CDR2 YFSETQ. With 5 bases removed from V and 1 base from J, the gap between germline ends came to 13 bases. The CDR3 here is CASSFEQFSGNTIYF. CDR3 DNA: TGCGCCAGCAGTTTTGAACAGTTTTCTGGAAACACCATATATTTT. Drawing the rest from reference TRBV5-1 and TRBJ1-3, the complete variable domain is KAGVTQTPRYLIKTRGQQVTLSCSPISGHRSVSWYQQTPGQGLQFLFEYFSETQRNKGNFPGRFSGRQFSNSRSEMNVSTLELGDSALYLCASSFEQFSGNTIYFGEGSWLTVV.

This chain uses TRBV15 with TRBJ2-1; 8 bases fit TRBD1. The germline V gene encodes CDR1 LNHNV and CDR2 YYDKDF (reference sequence). V was pared by 5 bases and J by 9 bases, with 6 bases of the junction left unmatched. The CDR3 runs to 13 residues. The CDR3 protein is CATSWLDRGEQFF. The DNA of the CDR3 is TGTGCCACCAGCTGGTTAGACAGGGGTGAGCAGTTCTTC.

The chain couples TRBV25-1 to TRBJ2-4; 8 nucleotides match TRBD1. CDR1 MGHDK and CDR2 SYGVNS come from the germline V gene. There are 15 residues in the CDR3. Losses at the gene ends were 4 bases for V and 7 bases for J; bases not matched to a gene: 9. DNA of the CDR3: TGTGCCAGCAGTGCCACGGACAGGGAAAGGAACATTCAGTACTTC. Protein product: CASSATDRERNIQYF.

V and J are TRBV29-1 and TRBJ1-2; no definite D call. The V gene lost 3 bases and the J gene lost 4 bases, with 9 bases spanning the gap. Germline CDR1 reads SQVTM; CDR2 reads ANQGSEA. This CDR3 has 12 residues. DNA of the CDR3: TGCAGCGTTGAGGAAGTGTCCTATGGCTACACCTTC. Encoded protein: CSVEEVSYGYTF.

The genes are TRBV18 and TRBJ2-1; D remains ambiguous. The CDR3 sequence is 13 residues long. CDR1 is KGHSH and CDR2 is LQKENI in the germline V gene. The germline V and J ends were trimmed by 2 bases and 3 bases, with 5 bases remaining between them. DNA for the CDR3: TGTGCCAGCTCACCAGGGAACTACAATGAGCAGTTCTTC. This sequence encodes CASSPGNYNEQFF.

This clone was detected only a few times. The chain uses TRBV7-9 and TRBJ2-2; the D gene is possibly TRBD1 (6 bases). Germline V CDR1 and CDR2: SEHNR, FQNEAQ (reference sequence). The CDR3 extends over 14 amino acids. Trimming left V 5 bases short and J 8 bases short, with 15 bases between. The CDR3 nucleotides read TGTGCCAGCAGCCGCCAGGGGCGGAGAGGGGAGCTGTTTTTT. Its translation: CASSRQGRRGELFF.

The rearrangement joins TRBV6-4 to TRBJ2-7; 11 bases line up with TRBD2. CDR3 length equals 16 residues. The germline gives CDR1 MRHNA, CDR2 SNTAGT. Trimming removed 6 bases from V and 4 bases from J; junction bases left unmatched: 11. The CDR3 DNA reads as TGTGCCAGCAGCCCGGTAGCGGGAGGGGACGTTTACGAGCAGTACTTC. Its translation is CASSPVAGGDVYEQYF.

The sample holds a few counts of this clone. For the CDR3, the DNA is TGTGCCAGCAGCCAGGGGATGCAGGGGGAAGTGGAGACCCAGTACTTC. It yields the protein CASSQGMQGEVETQYF. The V gene is TRBV3-1 (or the pseudogene TRBV3-2), the J gene TRBJ2-5; 7 nucleotides agree with TRBD1. V shed 3 bases and J 5 bases; nucleotides not matched to a gene: 12. This CDR3 comprises 16 residues. Germline assignment: CDR1 LGHDT and CDR2 YNNKEL (reference sequence).

This chain links TRBV4-1 with TRBJ1-3; D not certain. V lost 1 base and J 0 bases, leaving 10 bases between the germline ends. Germline V CDR1 and CDR2: MGHRA, YSYEKL. This CDR3 comprises 16 residues. In nucleotides, the CDR3 is TGCGCCAGCAGCCAAGTGGGCGGCCCCTCTGGAAACACCATATATTTT. Translating it yields CASSQVGGPSGNTIYF.

V gene TRBV27 combines with J gene TRBJ2-7; 12 bases match TRBD2. The CDR3 extends over 16 amino acids. Germline CDR1 and CDR2: MNHEY and SMNVEV (reference sequence). The V segment lost 0 bases and the J segment 6 bases; nucleotides outside the gene matches: 6. CDR3 coding DNA: TGTGCCAGCAGTTTATCGTGGGGACTAGCGGGCCGCGAGCAGTACTTC. It is translated as CASSLSWGLAGREQYF.

The rearrangement uses TRBV18 and TRBJ1-1; TRBD1 might be the D (6 bases). The germline V gene has CDR1 KGHSH and CDR2 LQKENI. The CDR3 has 14 amino acids. V lost 3 bases and J 4 bases, leaving 12 bases between the germline ends. The CDR3 DNA sequence: TGTGCCAGCTCACCCCAGGGGATGGGCACTGAAGCTTTCTTT. Protein: CASSPQGMGTEAFF. The full variable domain, with the rest looked up from reference TRBV18 and TRBJ1-1, is NAGVMQNPRHLVRRRGQEARLRCSPMKGHSHVYWYRQLPEEGLKFMVYLQKENIIDESGMPKERFSAEFPKEGPSILRIQQVVRGDSAAYFCASSPQGMGTEAFFGQGTRLTVV.

This clone has just one count. The chain recombines TRBV2 with TRBJ1-1, with 11 bases that match TRBD1. CDR1 and CDR2 (germline): SNHLY, FYNNEI. The CDR3 has 14 amino acids. V was clipped by 6 bases and J by 4 bases; unmatched bases: 4. As DNA, the CDR3 is TGTGCCAGCAGGTTGGGGACAGGGGGCACTGAAGCTTTCTTT. It is translated as CASRLGTGGTEAFF.

This CDR3 is CASSIPDSYEQYF. As DNA, the CDR3 is TGTGCCAGTAGTATACCTGACAGCTACGAGCAGTACTTC. V usage is TRBV19 and J usage is TRBJ2-7, with D possibly TRBD1 on 5 matching bases. Germline V gene sequence: CDR1 LNHDA, CDR2 SQIVND (reference sequence). The CDR3 totals 13 residues. The germline V and J ends were trimmed by 2 bases and 3 bases, with 8 bases remaining between them.

The rearrangement uses TRBV5-1 and TRBJ1-2; D gene ambiguous. Germline values: CDR1 SGHRS, CDR2 YFSETQ. Trimming removed 0 bases at V and 10 bases at J, with 13 bases between. The CDR3 is 13 residues long. CDR3 region: CASSLAAGTDYTF. DNA for the CDR3: TGCGCCAGCAGCTTGGCAGCCGGAACGGACTACACCTTC.

Here the CDR3 DNA reads TGTGCCAGCTCACCGAGACAGGGCGAGAACACTGAAGCTTTCTTT. Translated, it gives CASSPRQGENTEAFF. This sequence joins TRBV18 and TRBJ1-1; 7 nucleotides match TRBD1. The CDR3 has 15 residues. Germline V gives CDR1 KGHSH, CDR2 LQKENI. After removal of 3 bases from V and 1 base from J, the junction contained 5 bases not matched to a gene.

The chain has TRBV24-1 and TRBJ1-5; TRBD1 is a possible D gene (6 bases). The germline gives CDR1 KGHDR, CDR2 SFDVKD. V was trimmed by 0 bases and J by 0 bases, leaving 11 bases between them. The CDR3 runs 17 residues. The CDR3 loop reads CATSDLVDRDSNQPQHF. DNA of the CDR3: TGTGCCACCAGTGATTTGGTGGACAGAGATAGCAATCAGCCCCAGCATTTT.

This sequence joins TRBV19 and TRBJ1-5; D gene unclear. Trimming stripped 6 bases from V and 6 bases from J, with 12 bases between. The CDR3 is made up of 13 amino acids. CDR1 and CDR2 (germline): LNHDA, SQIVND (reference sequence). The DNA of the CDR3 is TGTGCCAGTAGGCAAAGGGAGAGTCAGCCCCAGCATTTT. This codes for CASRQRESQPQHF.

The chain uses TRBV6-6 and TRBJ2-3, with no clear D. CDR3 length: 14 residues. Germline assignment: CDR1 MNHNY and CDR2 SVGAGI (reference sequence). V shed 6 bases and J shed 0 bases, with 10 bases lying between them. The CDR3 loop is CASSPLRSTDTQYF. DNA for the CDR3: TGTGCCAGCAGCCCTCTGAGAAGCACAGATACGCAGTATTTT.

The chain links TRBV11-3 to TRBJ2-3, with 10 bases aligning to TRBD2. V trimming: 5 bases; J trimming: 3 bases; junction bases outside the gene matches: 5. CDR1 is SGHNT, CDR2 YENEEA, per germline. The CDR3 runs to 15 residues. CDR3 amino acids: CASSRTSGQTDTQYF. The CDR3 DNA reads TGTGCCAGCAGCCGGACTAGCGGACAAACAGATACGCAGTATTTT.